A single sample is the source of the 10 T cell receptor beta chains below, sequenced in a study of metastatic and nonmetastatic thyroid tumors. Before thyroid surgery, none of the patients had received any treatment. TCRdb ran MiXCR on the PCR reads. The top ten clones hold over 30% of a sample with 30,000 to 35,000 clones, roughly 30% of them seen once. Sequencing input: blood. All receptors come from a female donor with papillary thyroid cancer or a benign thyroid nodule (not recorded which). Some clones in this sample may be carry-over from other donors' samples.

This clone appeared many times. The gene calls are TRBV7-2 and TRBJ1-1; D not certain. CDR1 and CDR2 (germline): SGHTA, FQGNSA. V was shortened by 1 base and J by 0 bases, with 6 bases between the two germline ends. The CDR3 is 14 amino acids. This chain's CDR3 is CASSLGDLNTEAFF. CDR3 coding DNA: TGTGCCAGCAGCTTAGGTGACCTGAACACTGAAGCTTTCTTT.

This rearrangement joins TRBV7-7 to TRBJ1-4, with TRBD1 matching over 8 bases. The CDR3 spans 14 residues. The germline V gene encodes CDR1 SSHAT and CDR2 FNYEAQ (reference sequence). V gave up 5 bases and J gave up 11 bases; unmatched junction bases: 10. The CDR3 region has the DNA TGTGCCAGCAGCCCCGGGACAGGTCAGAATAAACTGTTTTTT. It yields the protein CASSPGTGQNKLFF.

In regard to this clone: The germline gene is not matched at one end of the junction; a read error may be the cause. V and J are TRBV19 and TRBJ2-5; 7 positions match TRBD1. There are 12 residues in the CDR3. The V gene's germline CDR1 is LNHDA and CDR2 SQIVND (reference sequence). CDR3 region: CASMGTDKTHYF. The CDR3, as DNA: TGTGCCAGTATGGGGACAGATAAGACCCATTACTTC.

The chain carries TRBV20-1 and TRBJ1-6; 7 bases are a match to TRBD1. Germline V lookup: CDR1 DFQATT, CDR2 SNEGSKA (reference sequence). The CDR3 covers 14 residues. The V gene end was trimmed by 1 base and the J gene end by 14 bases; junction bases not matched to a gene: 11. CDR3 DNA sequence: TGCAGTGCTAGAGGACAGGGCGTTAGAAGGGCCCTCCACTTT. Encoded protein: CSARGQGVRRALHF.

This clone was observed many times. The chain carries TRBV5-1 and TRBJ2-1; D unclear. Germline CDR1 SGHRS, CDR2 YFSETQ. The CDR3 totals 12 residues. Trimming removed 2 bases from V and 1 base from J, with 1 base in between. The CDR3 DNA is TGCGCCAGCAGCTTTTCCTACAATGAGCAGTTCTTC. Amino acids: CASSFSYNEQFF. The complete variable domain, with remaining parts taken from reference TRBV5-1 and TRBJ2-1, reads KAGVTQTPRYLIKTRGQQVTLSCSPISGHRSVSWYQQTPGQGLQFLFEYFSETQRNKGNFPGRFSGRQFSNSRSEMNVSTLELGDSALYLCASSFSYNEQFFGPGTRLTVL.

This clone was observed at least ten times. A much larger clone differs by one base, so this may be a read error. This rearrangement joins TRBV6-2 or TRBV6-3 to TRBJ1-1; D gene uncertain. Trimming stripped 0 bases from V and 3 bases from J, with 17 bases between. Germline loops: CDR1 MNHEY, CDR2 SVGEGT. This CDR3 is 17 amino acids long. The CDR3 loop reads CASSYSHFGLMDTEAFF. CDR3 coding DNA: TGTGCCAGCAGTTACTCTCATTTCGGACTGATGGACACTGAAGCTTTCTTT.

Only one count was recorded for this clone. The chain carries TRBV9 and TRBJ2-1; TRBD2 matches at 12 bases. CDR1 is SGDLS and CDR2 is YYNGEE in the germline V gene. V lost 3 bases, J lost 6 bases, and 7 bases stayed unmatched. The CDR3 loop spans 16 amino acids. CDR3 in amino acids: CASSDRTSGTGNEQFF. CDR3 in DNA: TGTGCCAGCAGCGATAGGACTAGCGGGACGGGCAATGAGCAGTTCTTC.

This clone was picked up many times. The rearrangement uses TRBV12-3 or TRBV12-4 and TRBJ2-2; D is undetermined. The CDR3 covers 12 residues. Trimming removed 4 bases from V and 5 bases from J, with 5 bases in between. The CDR3 sequence: CASSWATGELFF. Written as DNA, the CDR3 is TGTGCCAGCAGTTGGGCTACCGGGGAGCTGTTTTTT.

The rearrangement links TRBV20-1 to TRBJ2-2; tentatively, D is TRBD1 (5 bases). The CDR3 is made up of 14 amino acids. V lost 3 bases to trimming and J lost 7 bases, with 15 bases between them. Germline-derived CDR1 and CDR2 are DFQATT and SNEGSKA (reference sequence). In DNA, the CDR3 is TGCAGTGCTAGGTCAGACAGACCCGGCGGGGAGCTGTTTTTT. Amino acid sequence: CSARSDRPGGELFF.

In the case of this clone: Other DNA variants within this sample encode the same CDR3. This rearrangement joins TRBV18 to TRBJ2-1, with 11 bases matching TRBD1. This CDR3 has 16 amino acids. Losses at the gene ends were 4 bases for V and 7 bases for J; bases not matched to a gene: 9. The germline V gene encodes CDR1 KGHSH and CDR2 LQKENI. The CDR3 DNA sequence: TGTGCCAGCTCACTACGGTCAGGGACAGGGGGGAATGAGCAGTTCTTC. Translating it yields CASSLRSGTGGNEQFF.